These 3 T cell receptor beta chains originate from one sample sequenced in a study of blood T cell repertoires in COVID-19. Produced via immunoSEQ multiplex PCR; TCRdb's table is partial and in-frame only. The sample has 55,000 or so clones; about nine tenths are singletons. Sequencing was carried out using peripheral blood. These TCRs come from a man between 35 and 55 years old with acute or convalescent COVID-19.

The chain has TRBV25-1 and TRBJ1-1; maybe TRBD1 (6 bases). Germline CDR1 reads MGHDK; CDR2 reads SYGVNS. The CDR3 consists of 11 residues. V lost 7 bases, J lost 6 bases, and 9 bases lay in between. As DNA, the CDR3 is TGTGCCAGCACAGGGGCGGCTGAAGCTTTCTTT. The encoded protein is CASTGAAEAFF.

The rearrangement links TRBV18 to TRBJ2-2; tentative D call: TRBD1 (6 bases). Germline values: CDR1 KGHSH, CDR2 LQKENI. The CDR3 loop spans 14 amino acids. V lost 5 bases to trimming and J lost 6 bases, with 13 bases between them. The CDR3 is CASSSKQGSGELFF. The CDR3 bases are TGTGCCAGCTCATCTAAACAGGGATCCGGGGAGCTGTTTTTT.

The gene calls are TRBV6-5 and TRBJ1-2, with a tentative D call TRBD1 (5 bases). The ends were cut back, 0 bases at V and 2 bases at J, with 13 bases in the middle. Germline CDR1 is MNHEY and CDR2 is SVGAGI. The CDR3 has 16 amino acids. Written as DNA, the CDR3 is TGTGCCAGCAGTTACTCGGGGGGGTTCAACAACTATGGCTACACCTTC. Translating it yields CASSYSGGFNNYGYTF.